The entry below gives a single T cell receptor (beta chain) sequence along with its context. These data originate in a study of cytomegalovirus exposure and HLA in healthy donors. The V gene's germline CDR1 is KGHSH and CDR2 LQKENI. The CDR3 has 14 residues. Trimming pared 3 bases from V and 2 bases from J, leaving 9 bases between. PCR involved 60 Vbeta and 13 Jbeta primers. In the original workflow: Unique TCR beta chains numbered around 80 million in a later analysis, with roughly 9.9 million shared. Assay used: immunoSEQ multiplex PCR; TCRdb lists only in-frame clones, some missing. Clonal size and the V and J genes are those of that table, whereas D and trimming came from the DNA. Of about 170,000 clones listed, approximately 80% are singletons.

Source material: PBMCs. This TCR was recovered from a woman between 50 and 59 years old in good health and CMV-seronegative. The chain is built from TRBV18 and TRBJ2-3; D is perhaps TRBD1 (5 bases). CDR3 in DNA: TGTGCCAGCTCACCCGGACACGACACAGATACGCAGTATTTT. It encodes CASSPGHDTDTQYF. The full variable domain, with the rest looked up from reference TRBV18 and TRBJ2-3, is NAGVMQNPRHLVRRRGQEARLRCSPMKGHSHVYWYRQLPEEGLKFMVYLQKENIIDESGMPKERFSAEFPKEGPSILRIQQVVRGDSAAYFCASSPGHDTDTQYFGPGTRLTVL.